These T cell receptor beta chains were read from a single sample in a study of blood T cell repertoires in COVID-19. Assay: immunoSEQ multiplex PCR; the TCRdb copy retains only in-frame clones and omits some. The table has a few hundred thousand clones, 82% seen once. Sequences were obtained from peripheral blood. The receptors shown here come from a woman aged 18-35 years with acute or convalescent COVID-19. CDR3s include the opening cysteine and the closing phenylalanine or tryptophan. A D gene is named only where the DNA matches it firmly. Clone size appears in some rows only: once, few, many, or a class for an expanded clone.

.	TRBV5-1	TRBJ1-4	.	CASSPTDREKLFF	TGCGCCAGCAGCCCCACCGACAGGGAAAAACTGTTTTTT
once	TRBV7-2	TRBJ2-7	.	CASSLATGTYEQYF	TGTGCCAGCAGCTTAGCTACAGGGACCTACGAGCAGTACTTC
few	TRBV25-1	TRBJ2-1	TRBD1	CASIPMLEDRGCNEQFF	TGTGCCAGCATTCCGATGTTAGAGGACAGGGGTTGCAATGAGCAGTTCTTC
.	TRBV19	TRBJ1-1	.	CASRFLSGVEAFF	TGTGCCAGTAGGTTTCTTTCAGGGGTAGAAGCTTTCTTT
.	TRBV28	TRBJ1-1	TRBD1	CASGGRTEAFF	TGTGCTTCAGGGGGACGCACTGAAGCTTTCTTT
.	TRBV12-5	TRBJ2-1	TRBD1	CASGLPSLDRGITNEQFF	TGTGCTAGTGGTTTGCCCTCCCTTGACAGGGGAATAACCAATGAGCAGTTCTTC
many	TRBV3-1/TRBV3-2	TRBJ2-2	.	CASSHGVTAGELFF	TGTGCCAGCAGCCACGGGGTCACGGCCGGGGAGCTGTTTTTT
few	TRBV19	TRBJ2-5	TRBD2	CATSLAGGAETQYF	TGTGCCACCTCACTAGCGGGAGGGGCGGAGACCCAGTACTTC
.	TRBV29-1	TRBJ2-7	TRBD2	CSVEGGTSGDEQYF	TGCAGCGTTGAAGGTGGGACTAGCGGGGACGAGCAGTACTTC
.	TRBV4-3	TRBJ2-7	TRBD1	CASSQDRTGASYEQYF	TGCGCCAGCAGCCAAGATAGGACAGGGGCGTCCTACGAGCAGTACTTC
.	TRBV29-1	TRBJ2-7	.	CSVGGGYEQYF	TGCAGCGTTGGAGGGGGCTACGAGCAGTACTTC
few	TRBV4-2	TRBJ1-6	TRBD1	CASSQVGQGPNSPLHF	TGTGCCAGCAGCCAAGTTGGACAGGGGCCTAATTCACCCCTCCACTTT
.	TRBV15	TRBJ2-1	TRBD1	CATSGELTGIGNEQFF	TGTGCCACCAGCGGAGAACTGACAGGGATAGGGAATGAGCAGTTCTTC
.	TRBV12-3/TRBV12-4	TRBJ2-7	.	CASSRLYEQYF	TGTGCCAGCAGTCGCCTATACGAGCAGTACTTC
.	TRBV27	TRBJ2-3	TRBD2	CASSMTSGNRNTQYF	TGTGCCAGCAGTATGACTAGCGGGAACAGGAATACGCAGTATTTT
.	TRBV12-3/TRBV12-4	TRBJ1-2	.	CASRDRLKYGYTF	TGTGCCAGCAGGGACAGACTAAAGTATGGCTACACCTTC
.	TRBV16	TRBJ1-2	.	CASTMGGLGYTF	TGTGCCAGCACCATGGGGGGTCTTGGCTACACCTTC
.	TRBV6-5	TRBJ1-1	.	CASRETGRANTEAFF	TGTGCCAGCAGGGAGACAGGCCGCGCCAACACTGAAGCTTTCTTT
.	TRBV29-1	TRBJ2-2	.	CSVDEDGELFF	TGCAGCGTTGACGAGGACGGGGAGCTGTTTTTT
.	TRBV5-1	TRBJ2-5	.	CASSFEGVKTQYF	TGCGCCAGCAGCTTCGAGGGGGTAAAGACCCAGTACTTC
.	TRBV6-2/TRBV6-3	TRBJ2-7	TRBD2	CASSPSGGGPYEQYF	TGTGCCAGCAGCCCCTCCGGGGGGGGGCCCTACGAGCAGTACTTC
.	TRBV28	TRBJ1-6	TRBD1	CASSSTGEGLSSPLHF	TGTGCCAGCAGCTCCACAGGGGAAGGCCTTAGTTCACCCCTCCACTTT
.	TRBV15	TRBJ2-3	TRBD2	CATSRGRLAGTTDTQYF	TGTGCCACCAGCAGGGGGAGACTAGCGGGAACCACAGATACGCAGTATTTT
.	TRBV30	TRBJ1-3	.	CAWTSRLGNTIYF	TGTGCCTGGACCTCGCGATTAGGAAACACCATATATTTT
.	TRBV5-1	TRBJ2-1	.	CASRPSSDEQFF	TGCGCCAGCAGACCTTCCAGCGATGAGCAGTTCTTC
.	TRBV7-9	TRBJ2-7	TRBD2	CASSRTTTSGRYEQYF	TGTGCCAGCAGCCGTACCACAACTAGCGGGAGGTACGAGCAGTACTTC
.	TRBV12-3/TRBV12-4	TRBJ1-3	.	CAEGSGNTIYF	TGTGCCGAGGGAAGTGGAAACACCATATATTTT
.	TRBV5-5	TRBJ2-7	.	CASSLAEGYGEQYF	TGTGCCAGCTCCCTAGCAGAAGGGTACGGCGAGCAGTACTTC
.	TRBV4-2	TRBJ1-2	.	CASSRVGLYGYTF	TGTGCCAGCAGCCGGGTAGGACTCTATGGCTACACCTTC